These 12 T cell receptor beta chains share one sample of origin, sequenced in a study of early T cells in non-severe SARS-CoV-2 infection. TCRdb re-derived calls from the 5' RACE reads in MiXCR, one entry per CDR3 protein. The repertoire has about 64,000 distinct CDR3 sequences, over 4.5% of them found once; the top ten carry just under 5%. Sequencing input: whole blood. The receptors were sampled from an adult who was a healthcare worker with PCR-confirmed SARS-CoV-2 infection or an uninfected control (not recorded which).

This clonotype has ten or more counts. The gene calls are TRBV19 and TRBJ1-5; no clear D gene. The CDR3 loop spans 14 amino acids. V was clipped by 1 base and J by 0 bases, with 4 bases between them. Per the germline V gene, CDR1 is LNHDA and CDR2 is SQIVND (reference sequence). CDR3 DNA: TGTGCCAGTAGTATAGGGAATAGCAATCAGCCCCAGCATTTT. Residues: CASSIGNSNQPQHF.

CDR3 coding DNA: TGTGCCAGCAGTCCCGACAGGGCAAGCTCCTACAATGAGCAGTTCTTC. Encoded protein: CASSPDRASSYNEQFF. The V call is TRBV27, the J call TRBJ2-1; TRBD1 matches at 7 bases. The V gene's germline CDR1 is MNHEY and CDR2 SMNVEV (reference sequence). Trimming at V came to 5 bases and at J to 0 bases, leaving 7 bases not matched to a gene. This CDR3 comprises 16 residues.

This clonotype was recorded at least ten times. V usage is TRBV7-9 and J usage is TRBJ1-4; D remains unclear. Germline V gives CDR1 SEHNR, CDR2 FQNEAQ (reference sequence). There are 15 residues in the CDR3. Trimming removed 1 base from V and 7 bases from J, with 13 bases in between. CDR3 region: CASSLEGSGTEKLFF. As DNA, the CDR3 is TGTGCCAGCAGCTTAGAGGGCAGCGGCACTGAAAAACTGTTTTTT.

This clonotype was counted between two and nine times. This chain links TRBV30 with TRBJ1-3; D is uncertain. V dropped 1 base and J dropped 6 bases, with 13 bases sitting between them. CDR1 and CDR2 from the germline V gene are GTSNPN and SVGIG (reference sequence). The length of the CDR3 is 14 residues. The DNA of the CDR3 is TGTGCCTGGAGTGCGTCGGCTGACGAAAACACCATATATTTT. Amino acid sequence: CAWSASADENTIYF.

A few counts support this clonotype. This rearrangement joins TRBV11-2 to TRBJ2-1, with 15 bases matching TRBD2. Unmatched junction bases numbered 12, after V lost 0 bases and J lost 9 bases. CDR1 is SGHAT, CDR2 FQNNGV, per germline. This CDR3 comprises 19 residues. This CDR3 is CASSLDSGLAGGPMREQFF. In DNA, the CDR3 is TGTGCCAGCAGCTTAGATAGCGGACTAGCGGGAGGGCCAATGCGTGAGCAGTTCTTC. Full variable domain (outside the CDR3, taken from reference TRBV11-2 and TRBJ2-1): EAGVAQSPRYKIIEKRQSVAFWCNPISGHATLYWYQQILGQGPKLLIQFQNNGVVDDSQLPKDRFSAERLKGVDSTLKIQPAKLEDSAVYLCASSLDSGLAGGPMREQFFGPGTRLTVL.

This clonotype was observed a handful of times. CDR3 loop: CASSLLAGGTGELFF. The DNA for the CDR3 is TGTGCCAGCAGTCTACTAGCGGGAGGCACCGGGGAGCTGTTTTTT. This rearrangement joins TRBV6-2 or TRBV6-3 to TRBJ2-2, with 12 positions matching TRBD2. There are 15 residues in the CDR3. With 5 bases clipped from V and 4 bases from J, the junction kept 2 bases outside the gene matches. Germline V lookup: CDR1 MNHEY, CDR2 SVGEGT.

This clonotype came up many times. The genes are TRBV6-5 and TRBJ1-1; a weak D match, TRBD1 (5 bases). There are 17 residues in the CDR3. The V and J ends lost 4 bases and 2 bases respectively, with 20 bases between them. From germline, CDR1 is MNHEY and CDR2 SVGAGI. CDR3 region: CASSSPEGLRLNTEAFF. The DNA of the CDR3 is TGTGCCAGCAGTTCCCCGGAGGGACTGAGACTAAACACTGAAGCTTTCTTT.

This clonotype was counted at least ten times. The chain recombines TRBV7-3 with TRBJ2-3; D perhaps matches TRBD2 (5 bases). CDR1 is SGHTA, CDR2 FQGTGA, per germline. This CDR3 has 15 residues. V lost 4 bases and J 0 bases, leaving 11 bases between the germline ends. The CDR3 reads CASSSELGSTDTQYF. The CDR3 coding sequence is TGTGCCAGCAGCTCAGAACTAGGCAGCACAGATACGCAGTATTTT. Full variable domain (outside the CDR3, taken from reference TRBV7-3 and TRBJ2-3): GAGVSQTPSNKVTEKGKYVELRCDPISGHTALYWYRQSLGQGPEFLIYFQGTGAADDSGLPNDRFFAVRPEGSVSTLKIQRTERGDSAVYLCASSSELGSTDTQYFGPGTRLTVL.

The rearrangement links TRBV29-1 to TRBJ1-1, with D unclear. The germline V and J ends were trimmed by 7 bases and 1 base, with 13 bases remaining between them. Germline-derived CDR1 and CDR2 are SQVTM and ANQGSEA. The CDR3 loop spans 13 amino acids. The CDR3: CSADGRGNTEAFF. CDR3 bases: TGCAGCGCAGACGGACGGGGGAACACTGAAGCTTTCTTT.

The gene calls are TRBV6-5 and TRBJ2-3, with D perhaps TRBD2 (5 bases). There are 12 residues in the CDR3. Trimming stripped 5 bases from V and 5 bases from J, with 8 bases between. The V gene's germline CDR1 is MNHEY and CDR2 SVGAGI. The DNA for the CDR3 is TGTGCCAGCAGTCGCCGGGGAGATACGCAGTATTTT. It translates to CASSRRGDTQYF.

In its sample, this clonotype was seen a few times. The chain is built from TRBV4-1 and TRBJ2-1; 10 nucleotides align to TRBD1. This CDR3 contains 15 residues. Germline V CDR1 and CDR2: MGHRA, YSYEKL. The ends lost 1 base at V and 3 bases at J; junction bases unmatched: 0. The CDR3 DNA sequence: TGCGCCAGCAGCCAAGGGACAGGGGGCTACAATGAGCAGTTCTTC. Protein: CASSQGTGGYNEQFF.

The chain combines TRBV18 with TRBJ2-7, with TRBD2 identical over 7 bases. V lost 2 bases and J lost 1; bases outside the gene matches: 14. The CDR3 consists of 18 residues. Germline V gene lookup returns CDR1 KGHSH and CDR2 LQKENI. CDR3 loop: CASSPEGTILRGSYEQYF. The CDR3 region has the DNA TGTGCCAGCTCACCAGAAGGGACTATTCTACGGGGATCCTACGAGCAGTACTTC.